The present entry profiles one T cell receptor (beta chain) with its context. Clones were sequenced by immunoSEQ multiplex PCR, and TCRdb holds only the in-frame ones, with some missing. The table includes under 80,000 clones, more than 75% detected once. In germline, CDR1 is SQVTM, CDR2 ANQGSEA. V was shortened by 3 bases and J by 2 bases, with 5 bases between the two germline ends. The CDR3 runs 12 residues. This record comes from a study of blood T cell repertoires in COVID-19. This chain connects TRBV29-1 to TRBJ1-3; D gene unclear. The sequencing sample was made of peripheral blood. This TCR was sampled from a human donor in a cohort sampled during active COVID-19. The DNA for the CDR3 is TGCAGCGTTGACGGGGCTGGAAACACCATATATTTT. Its translation is CSVDGAGNTIYF.